A selection of T cell receptor beta chains follows, all from one sample in a study of blood T cells in healthy people across ages. TCRdb reprocessed the 5' RACE reads via MiXCR and lists one record per CDR3 protein. The profile shows around 710,000 distinct CDR3 sequences, 35% to 45% of them singletons. The sequenced material came from blood. Receptors originate from a woman in her fifties or sixties in good health. Both conserved end residues are part of each CDR3. The D gene is left open where the match is weak. The size of a clone is reported for some rows only, either as once, few or many, or as a class for expanded clones.

V: TRBV10-1; J: TRBJ2-1; D: TRBD2; size: NA; DNA: TGCGCCAGCAGTGACGGACTAGCGGGAGAGGGTAATGAGCAGTTCTTC; CDR3: CASSDGLAGEGNEQFF
V: TRBV29-1; J: TRBJ2-1; D: NA; size: many; DNA: TGCAGCGCTCCCATGGGGAATGAGCAGTTCTTC; CDR3: CSAPMGNEQFF
V: TRBV3-1; J: TRBJ2-3; D: NA; size: few; DNA: TGTGCCAGCAGCCAAGATGACCTCCTCCGCACAGATACGCAGTATTTT; CDR3: CASSQDDLLRTDTQYF
V: TRBV9; J: TRBJ2-3; D: NA; size: few; DNA: TGTGCCAGCAGCGTAGAGGGCGATACGCAGTATTTT; CDR3: CASSVEGDTQYF
V: TRBV13; J: TRBJ2-5; D: NA; size: many; DNA: TGTGCCAGCAGCATGGACACGCAAGAGACCCAGTACTTC; CDR3: CASSMDTQETQYF
V: TRBV27; J: TRBJ1-1; D: NA; size: NA; DNA: TGTGCCAGCGGGGGAGCTCCTGACACTGAAGCTTTCTTT; CDR3: CASGGAPDTEAFF
V: TRBV12-3/TRBV12-4; J: TRBJ1-2; D: TRBD1; size: few; DNA: TGTGCCAGCGGGCGGGACAGCCTATTTACTAACTATGGCTACACCTTC; CDR3: CASGRDSLFTNYGYTF
V: TRBV6-2/TRBV6-3; J: TRBJ2-7; D: NA; size: NA; DNA: TGTGCCAGCAGTTACTCGAGTACCGGCGACGAGCAGTACTTC; CDR3: CASSYSSTGDEQYF
V: TRBV7-7; J: TRBJ2-5; D: TRBD2; size: few; DNA: TGTGCTAGCAGCTTAGCGACTAGCGGGACCCAAGAGACCCAGTACTTC; CDR3: CASSLATSGTQETQYF
V: TRBV20-1; J: TRBJ2-7; D: NA; size: few; DNA: TGCAGTGCTAGAGAAGTGACCCCAGGAAGCTACGAGCAGTACTTC; CDR3: CSAREVTPGSYEQYF
V: TRBV5-1; J: TRBJ1-4; D: NA; size: NA; DNA: TGCGCCAGCAGTGCGGGCCAGCAAAAGGAAAAACTGTTTTTT; CDR3: CASSAGQQKEKLFF
V: TRBV11-1; J: TRBJ2-3; D: NA; size: NA; DNA: TGTGCCAGCAGCCTTTGGGGGGCCAGGCTGCAGTATTTT; CDR3: CASSLWGARLQYF
V: TRBV3-1; J: TRBJ2-5; D: NA; size: NA; DNA: TGTGCCAGCAGCCAAGAAAAGGTCAGGCATGAGCAAGAGACCCAGTACTTC; CDR3: CASSQEKVRHEQETQYF
V: TRBV12-3/TRBV12-4; J: TRBJ2-4; D: TRBD2; size: NA; DNA: TGTGCCAGCAGCCCTGACGGGGGGGAGAAAAACATTCAGTACTTC; CDR3: CASSPDGGEKNIQYF
V: TRBV11-2; J: TRBJ2-7; D: NA; size: few; DNA: TGTGCCAGCAGCATGGGACCGTTGGACGAGCAGTACTTC; CDR3: CASSMGPLDEQYF
V: TRBV20-1; J: TRBJ2-3; D: TRBD1; size: NA; DNA: TGCAGTGCTACCCATAACAGGGGAATCAGTAGTGATACGCAGTATTTT; CDR3: CSATHNRGISSDTQYF
V: TRBV3-1; J: TRBJ2-7; D: NA; size: NA; DNA: TGTGCCAGCAGCCAAGGATATGAACTGCCTGGGGAGCAGTACTTC; CDR3: CASSQGYELPGEQYF
V: TRBV18; J: TRBJ2-7; D: TRBD1; size: NA; DNA: TGTGCCAGCTCATCGGGACAGGCGGACTACGAGCAGTACTTC; CDR3: CASSSGQADYEQYF
V: TRBV6-2/TRBV6-3; J: TRBJ2-4; D: NA; size: NA; DNA: TGTGCCACCCAACTCCGGGCAACGGGAAACATTCAGTACTTC; CDR3: CATQLRATGNIQYF
V: TRBV24-1; J: TRBJ2-1; D: NA; size: few; DNA: TGTGCCACCAGCCGGGAGCCGCACAATGAGCAGTTCTTC; CDR3: CATSREPHNEQFF
V: TRBV29-1; J: TRBJ1-1; D: NA; size: NA; DNA: TGCAGCGCTAGAGGTGGGACTGAAGCTTTCTTT; CDR3: CSARGGTEAFF
V: TRBV20-1; J: TRBJ2-3; D: NA; size: NA; DNA: TGCAGTGCTAGTCTCGGGGGGCCTAACACAGATACGCAGTATTTT; CDR3: CSASLGGPNTDTQYF
V: TRBV27; J: TRBJ2-3; D: TRBD2; size: few; DNA: TGTGCCAGCAGCCCCATCGGGACTAGCGCACGCACAGATACGCAGTATTTT; CDR3: CASSPIGTSARTDTQYF
V: TRBV12-3/TRBV12-4; J: TRBJ1-2; D: TRBD1; size: NA; DNA: TGTGCCAGCAGCGGAACAGGGGCTGGAGGCTACACCTTC; CDR3: CASSGTGAGGYTF
V: TRBV7-2; J: TRBJ2-3; D: NA; size: NA; DNA: TGTGCCAGCAGCGTCCAGGGTAGTTCTAGCACAGATACGCAGTATTTT; CDR3: CASSVQGSSSTDTQYF
V: TRBV5-1; J: TRBJ2-1; D: TRBD2; size: NA; DNA: TGCGCCAGCAGCCGATCAGCGGCGGCTAGCGGAACCTACAATGAGCAGTTCTTC; CDR3: CASSRSAAASGTYNEQFF
V: TRBV6-2/TRBV6-3; J: TRBJ2-3; D: TRBD2; size: few; DNA: TGTGCCAGCAGTTACCTAGCGGGGGGGCCCGGGACAGATACGCAGTATTTT; CDR3: CASSYLAGGPGTDTQYF
V: TRBV4-2; J: TRBJ2-5; D: NA; size: few; DNA: TGTGCCAGCAGCCAAGGGCAGGAGGTGGAGACCCAGTACTTC; CDR3: CASSQGQEVETQYF
V: TRBV7-2; J: TRBJ2-7; D: TRBD1; size: many; DNA: TGTGCCAGCAGTTTAGCAGGACAGGGAACCTACGAGCAGTACTTC; CDR3: CASSLAGQGTYEQYF